This T cell receptor beta chain was sequenced during a study of spatial heterogeneity in lung cancer. Study information: Sequencing covered available follow-up PBMC samples collected a median of roughly 2 years after resection. Among detected sequences, beta-chain ones consistently exceeded alpha-chain ones in number.

This clonotype occurred a few times. TCRdb reprocessed the 5' RACE reads via MiXCR and lists one record per CDR3 protein. Here the sample spans more than 95,000 distinct CDR3 sequences, roughly an eighth being singletons. Time point: blood at routine non-recurrence follow-up after resection. Tumor, nontumor lung or frozen PBMC supplied whole RNA that was sequenced unsorted. The clonotype comes from a male donor with early-stage non-small cell lung cancer. This specimen was PBMCs, taken at follow-up.

The CDR3 sequence: CASSQEVNEQFF. DNA for the CDR3: TGCGCCAGCAGCCAAGAGGTCAATGAGCAGTTCTTC. The V call is TRBV4-1, the J call TRBJ2-1; no firm D call. The V end was cut by 0 bases, the J end by 6 bases, with 3 bases between. The CDR3 consists of 12 residues. Germline V gene sequence: CDR1 MGHRA, CDR2 YSYEKL.